Shown below are 17 T cell receptor beta chains from a single sample sequenced in a study of OX40 agonist ivuxolimab in advanced cancers. The method was immunoSEQ multiplex PCR; TCRdb's version includes in-frame clones alone and lacks a portion of them. The sample has roughly 68,000 clones, 80% to 90% seen once. The sequencing here drew on CD4+ or CD8+ T cells sorted from blood, taken in a trial of the OX40 agonist ivuxolimab. The receptors were gathered from an adult with an advanced solid tumor such as melanoma, head and neck, liver or kidney cancer.

This rearrangement joins TRBV19 to TRBJ2-2; D unclear. Germline loops: CDR1 LNHDA, CDR2 SQIVND (reference sequence). The CDR3 extends over 15 amino acids. Trimming cost V 3 bases and J 4 bases, with 12 bases left between them. The CDR3 DNA sequence: TGTGCCAGTAGTATGGCCCCAGGTGGCACCGGGGAGCTGTTTTTT. Its protein product is CASSMAPGGTGELFF.

The chain combines TRBV9 with TRBJ2-5; D is possibly TRBD1 (5 bases). Trimming took 3 bases from V and 0 from J, leaving 6 bases between them. This CDR3 has 13 residues. In germline, CDR1 is SGDLS, CDR2 YYNGEE. The CDR3 reads CASSGQNQETQYF. CDR3 nucleotides: TGTGCCAGCAGCGGACAGAACCAAGAGACCCAGTACTTC.

The chain joins TRBV9 to TRBJ2-3; 10 bases agree with TRBD2. Germline CDR1 SGDLS, CDR2 YYNGEE. V trimming: 4 bases; J trimming: 0 bases; junction bases outside the gene matches: 2. The CDR3 spans 15 residues. The DNA for the CDR3 is TGTGCCAGCAGCCCGGGACTAGCGAGCACAGATACGCAGTATTTT. Protein product: CASSPGLASTDTQYF.

The chain couples TRBV7-3 to TRBJ2-7, with 13 bases lining up with TRBD2. CDR3 length: 13 residues. The germline V gene has CDR1 SGHTA and CDR2 FQGTGA. The V and J ends lost 5 bases and 6 bases, in that order; junction bases with no gene match: 1. Here the CDR3 DNA reads TGTGCCAGCAGCCGGACTAGCGGGAGCGAGCAGTACTTC. Encoded protein: CASSRTSGSEQYF.

The chain has TRBV4-2 and TRBJ1-1; TRBD1 might be the D (6 bases). The CDR3 loop spans 11 amino acids. The V gene's germline CDR1 is LGHNA and CDR2 YNFKEQ. V lost 5 bases, J lost 9 bases, and 10 bases lay in between. The CDR3 spells CASSEGGKAFF. DNA for the CDR3: TGTGCCAGCAGCGAGGGGGGGAAAGCTTTCTTT.

This sequence joins TRBV27 and TRBJ1-2; D may be TRBD1 (6 bases). The germline V gene encodes CDR1 MNHEY and CDR2 SMNVEV (reference sequence). The V gene lost 7 bases and the J gene lost 3 bases, with 18 bases spanning the gap. CDR3 length: 15 amino acids. The CDR3 DNA sequence: TGTGCCAGCAATCCCCATTGGGCAGGGGACTATGGCTACACCTTC. Translated, it gives CASNPHWAGDYGYTF.

The V call is TRBV19, the J call TRBJ2-7; 8 nucleotides line up with TRBD2. Germline V lookup: CDR1 LNHDA, CDR2 SQIVND (reference sequence). With 3 bases clipped from V and 5 bases from J, the junction kept 6 bases outside the gene matches. The CDR3 extends over 14 amino acids. CDR3 region: CASSIAAGVNEQYF. The CDR3 nucleotides are TGTGCCAGTAGTATCGCAGCGGGAGTCAACGAGCAGTACTTC. Full variable domain (remainder filled in from reference TRBV19 and TRBJ2-7): DGGITQSPKYLFRKEGQNVTLSCEQNLNHDAMYWYRQDPGQGLRLIYYSQIVNDFQKGDIAEGYSVSREKKESFPLTVTSAQKNPTAFYLCASSIAAGVNEQYFGPGTRLTVT.

This clone was seen only a few times. V usage is TRBV27 and J usage is TRBJ2-5; tentative D call: TRBD2 (6 bases). This CDR3 has 14 amino acids. Germline loops: CDR1 MNHEY, CDR2 SMNVEV (reference sequence). Deletions cut 2 bases from V and 4 bases from J, with 11 bases between. The CDR3: CASSLGRPGETQYF. The CDR3 coding sequence is TGTGCCAGCAGTTTAGGGAGGCCGGGAGAGACCCAGTACTTC.

V and J are TRBV29-1 and TRBJ1-2; TRBD1 is a possible D gene (5 bases). The V end lost 3 bases, the J end lost 10 bases, and 9 bases lay between the germline ends. The germline V gene encodes CDR1 SQVTM and CDR2 ANQGSEA. The CDR3 has 10 amino acids. CDR3 protein: CSVDTRDYTF. In DNA form, the CDR3 reads TGCAGCGTTGATACCAGGGACTACACCTTC.

The chain couples TRBV2 to TRBJ1-2; no clear D. The ends were cut back, 6 bases at V and 3 bases at J, with 8 bases in the middle. This CDR3 has 12 residues. Germline V lookup: CDR1 SNHLY, CDR2 FYNNEI. The CDR3 DNA follows: TGTGCCAGCAGGGGCCTCTACTATGGCTACACCTTC. Its protein is CASRGLYYGYTF. The variable domain in full, with the rest retrieved from reference TRBV2 and TRBJ1-2, is EPEVTQTPSHQVTQMGQEVILRCVPISNHLYFYWYRQILGQKVEFLVSFYNNEISEKSEIFDDQFSVERPDGSNFTLKIRSTKLEDSAMYFCASRGLYYGYTFGSGTRLTVV.

The gene calls are TRBV6-6 and TRBJ2-7; D might be TRBD1 (6 bases). This CDR3 region has 14 residues. V lost 6 bases to trimming and J lost 3 bases, with 15 bases between them. In germline, CDR1 is MNHNY, CDR2 SVGAGI (reference sequence). The CDR3 DNA is TGTGCCAGCAGCGAGACAGGAGCCCTCTACGAGCAGTACTTC. As protein: CASSETGALYEQYF.

Here the CDR3 DNA reads TGTGCCAGCAGCACGGACAGGGAACAGCAAGAGACCCAGTACTTC. Its protein is CASSTDREQQETQYF. The rearrangement uses TRBV11-2 and TRBJ2-5; the match to TRBD1 covers 8 bases. This CDR3 spans 15 amino acids. Germline loops: CDR1 SGHAT, CDR2 FQNNGV. V was clipped by 5 bases and J by 2 bases; unmatched bases: 7.

The chain carries TRBV7-9 and TRBJ2-7; 9 nucleotides match TRBD1. This CDR3 has 16 amino acids. The trim removed 2 bases at V and 7 bases at J, leaving 12 bases unmatched. Germline V gene lookup returns CDR1 SEHNR and CDR2 FQNEAQ (reference sequence). The DNA of the CDR3 is TGTGCCAGCAGCTTATCAGCCGGGACAGGGATGTGGGAGCAGTACTTC. Translating it yields CASSLSAGTGMWEQYF. Together with reference TRBV7-9 and TRBJ2-7, the CDR3 gives the full variable domain: DTGVSQNPRHKITKRGQNVTFRCDPISEHNRLYWYRQTLGQGPEFLTYFQNEAQLEKSRLLSDRFSAERPKGSFSTLEIQRTEQGDSAMYLCASSLSAGTGMWEQYFGPGTRLTVT.

The V and J genes are TRBV27 and TRBJ1-5; 7 nucleotides align to TRBD1. From germline, CDR1 is MNHEY and CDR2 SMNVEV (reference sequence). The CDR3 extends over 14 amino acids. Trimming at V came to 5 bases and at J to 4 bases, leaving 5 bases not matched to a gene. The DNA for the CDR3 is TGTGCCAGCAGTCACAGGGGTGGGAATCAGCCCCAGCATTTT. It specifies CASSHRGGNQPQHF.

The chain has TRBV5-6 and TRBJ2-7, with D possibly being TRBD2 (6 bases). The CDR3 consists of 14 residues. Germline V gene lookup returns CDR1 SGHDT and CDR2 YYEEEE. The V and J ends lost 0 bases and 2 bases respectively, with 9 bases between them. In DNA form, the CDR3 reads TGTGCCAGCAGCTTGGGCCCTAGCGCCTACGAGCAGTACTTC. Translated: CASSLGPSAYEQYF.

This clone has just one count. The gene calls are TRBV6-5 and TRBJ2-7; perhaps TRBD1 as D (6 bases). The germline V gene encodes CDR1 MNHEY and CDR2 SVGAGI. V lost 6 bases, J lost 4 bases, and 13 bases lay in between. The length of the CDR3 is 13 residues. The CDR3 bases are TGTGCCAGCAGCTACGCGCAGGGGTACGAGCAGTACTTC. Amino acid sequence: CASSYAQGYEQYF.

This chain uses TRBV10-3 with TRBJ1-5; no definite D call. Germline V gene lookup returns CDR1 ENHRY and CDR2 SYGVKD. CDR3 length: 14 amino acids. V was pared by 8 bases and J by 1 base, with 12 bases between. This CDR3 reads CAISLGGSNQPQHF. The CDR3 DNA reads as TGTGCCATCTCTCTGGGAGGAAGCAATCAGCCCCAGCATTTT.